This is a list of T cell receptor beta chains from one sample in a study of blood T cell repertoires in COVID-19. Assay: immunoSEQ multiplex PCR; the TCRdb copy retains only in-frame clones and omits some. The repertoire holds roughly 130,000 clones, about 85% seen once, with 1.9% in the top ten. The sample was peripheral blood. The receptors shown here come from a man in his sixties or seventies with acute or convalescent COVID-19. The CDR3 runs from the conserved cysteine through the conserved F or W. Each record gives: D gene, clone size, J gene, V gene, CDR3 protein, CDR3 DNA. D genes are given only for firm matches. Size values are once, few and many counts, or a class for expanded clones, and some rows have none.

D: -
size: -
J: TRBJ1-5
V: TRBV12-3/TRBV12-4
CDR3: CASSRGGFQPQHF
DNA: TGTGCCAGCAGTCGGGGGGGTTTTCAGCCCCAGCATTTT

D: -
size: -
J: TRBJ1-2
V: TRBV29-1
CDR3: CSVTNDWSYGYTF
DNA: TGCAGCGTGACCAATGACTGGAGCTATGGCTACACCTTC

D: -
size: -
J: TRBJ2-7
V: TRBV19
CDR3: CASSISGTPTREQYF
DNA: TGTGCCAGTAGTATATCCGGGACACCCACTCGGGAGCAGTACTTC

D: -
size: -
J: TRBJ2-7
V: TRBV11-2
CDR3: CASSFSYEQYF
DNA: TGTGCCAGCAGCTTTAGCTACGAGCAGTACTTC

D: -
size: -
J: TRBJ1-1
V: TRBV6-4
CDR3: CASSARLNTEAFF
DNA: TGTGCCAGCAGTGCCCGACTCAACACTGAAGCTTTCTTT

D: -
size: -
J: TRBJ2-7
V: TRBV10-2
CDR3: CASTDEERLYF
DNA: TGCGCCAGCACGGACGAGGAGCGGTTGTACTTC

D: -
size: -
J: TRBJ2-7
V: TRBV11-2
CDR3: CASSLVLGTGTYEQYF
DNA: TGTGCCAGCAGCTTAGTCCTGGGGACTGGAACCTACGAGCAGTACTTC

D: TRBD1
size: few
J: TRBJ2-7
V: TRBV6-5
CDR3: CASSYARGSEQYF
DNA: TGTGCCAGCAGTTACGCCAGGGGGAGCGAGCAGTACTTC

D: TRBD1
size: -
J: TRBJ1-4
V: TRBV3-1/TRBV3-2
CDR3: CASSQGGGQGEEKLFF
DNA: TGTGCCAGCAGCCAAGGCGGCGGACAGGGGGAAGAAAAACTGTTTTTT

D: -
size: -
J: TRBJ2-5
V: TRBV27
CDR3: CASRYGTSGGTQYF
DNA: TGTGCCAGCAGATATGGGACTTCTGGGGGGACCCAGTACTTC

D: TRBD1
size: -
J: TRBJ1-1
V: TRBV30
CDR3: CAWIGQGSTEAFF
DNA: TGTGCCTGGATAGGACAGGGAAGTACTGAAGCTTTCTTT

D: -
size: once
J: TRBJ1-2
V: TRBV7-2
CDR3: CASSHSGQAYGYTF
DNA: TGTGCCAGCAGCCATAGCGGGCAGGCCTATGGCTACACCTTC

D: TRBD1
size: -
J: TRBJ2-6
V: TRBV9
CDR3: CASSVFSGTGGSRANVLTF
DNA: TGTGCCAGCAGCGTATTCTCTGGGACAGGGGGTTCTAGGGCCAACGTCCTGACTTTC

D: -
size: few
J: TRBJ1-4
V: TRBV18
CDR3: CASSPPTVGRGEKLFF
DNA: TGTGCCAGCTCACCACCCACAGTCGGGAGAGGTGAAAAACTGTTTTTT

D: -
size: few
J: TRBJ2-1
V: TRBV7-9
CDR3: CASSLARTNLNYNEQFF
DNA: TGTGCCAGCAGCTTAGCGAGGACAAACCTAAACTACAATGAGCAGTTCTTC

D: -
size: -
J: TRBJ2-4
V: TRBV5-1
CDR3: CASSLVSGNIQYF
DNA: TGCGCCAGCAGCTTGGTATCAGGGAACATTCAGTACTTC

D: -
size: -
J: TRBJ2-7
V: TRBV19
CDR3: CASSTGRYYEQYF
DNA: TGTGCCAGTAGTACGGGGAGATACTACGAGCAGTACTTC

D: -
size: -
J: TRBJ1-3
V: TRBV27
CDR3: CASWRGGATGNTIYF
DNA: TGTGCCAGCTGGAGAGGTGGCGCAACTGGAAACACCATATATTTT